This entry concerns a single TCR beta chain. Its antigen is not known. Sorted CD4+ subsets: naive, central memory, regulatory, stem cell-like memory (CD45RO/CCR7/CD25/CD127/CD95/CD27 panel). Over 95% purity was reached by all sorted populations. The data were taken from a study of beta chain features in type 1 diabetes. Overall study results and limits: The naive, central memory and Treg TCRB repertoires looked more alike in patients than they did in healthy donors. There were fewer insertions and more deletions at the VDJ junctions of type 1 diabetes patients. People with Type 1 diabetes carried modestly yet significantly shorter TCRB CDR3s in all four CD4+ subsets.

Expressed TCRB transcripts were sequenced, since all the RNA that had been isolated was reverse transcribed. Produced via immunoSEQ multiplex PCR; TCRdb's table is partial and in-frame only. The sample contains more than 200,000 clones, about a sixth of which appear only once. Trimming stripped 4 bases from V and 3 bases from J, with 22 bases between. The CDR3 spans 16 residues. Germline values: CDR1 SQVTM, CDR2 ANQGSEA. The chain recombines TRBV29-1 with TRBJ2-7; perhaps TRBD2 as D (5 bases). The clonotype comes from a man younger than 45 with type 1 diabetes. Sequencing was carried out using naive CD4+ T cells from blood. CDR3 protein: CSVAHGLPRVYYEQYF. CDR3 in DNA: TGCAGCGTTGCTCACGGATTGCCGAGGGTTTACTACGAGCAGTACTTC.